Following are 9 T cell receptor beta chains from one sample sequenced in a study of regulatory T cells in long-lasting Graves disease. Library construction for TCR beta used iRepertoire HTBI primers and Arm-PCR of CDR3 regions. TCRdb redid the calling of the multiplex PCR reads with MiXCR, one entry per CDR3 protein. The table has more than 300,000 distinct CDR3 sequences, 10% to 15% seen once; the top ten hold approximately 17%. Time point specified: newly diagnosed GD, antithyroid drugs for less than 3 months. Extracted PBMC RNA gave rise to the TCR library. These same data were also listed under a study on T cells in Graves' hyperthyroidism and ophthalmopathy.

The starting material was peripheral blood mononuclear cells (PBMCs), obtained at new diagnosis, from a patient treated with antithyroid drugs. The source of these receptors is a woman aged 18-30 years with Graves disease.

This clonotype showed up many times. The rearrangement uses TRBV15 and TRBJ2-3, with TRBD1 identical over 8 bases. The ends lost 4 bases at V and 1 base at J; junction bases unmatched: 7. Per the germline V gene, CDR1 is LNHNV and CDR2 is YYDKDF (reference sequence). The CDR3 covers 16 residues. The CDR3 loop reads CATSTGDRGGTDTQYF. CDR3 sequence (DNA): TGTGCCACCAGCACCGGCGACAGGGGAGGCACAGATACGCAGTATTTT.

This clonotype turned up a few times. This rearrangement joins TRBV29-1 to TRBJ2-3; D uncertain. Trimming removed 7 bases at V and 0 bases at J, with 11 bases between. Germline V gene sequence: CDR1 SQVTM, CDR2 ANQGSEA. The CDR3 runs to 13 residues. In DNA, the CDR3 is TGCAGCGGCTGGCCAGAGAGCACAGATACGCAGTATTTT. Translated: CSGWPESTDTQYF.

Only one count was recorded for this clonotype. The V and J genes are TRBV27 and TRBJ2-3; 11 bases agree with TRBD2. CDR1 and CDR2 from the germline V gene are MNHEY and SMNVEV (reference sequence). Losses at the gene ends were 4 bases for V and 4 bases for J; bases not matched to a gene: 7. The CDR3 is 16 residues long. The CDR3 reads CASSSRLAGRADTQYF. CDR3 nucleotide sequence: TGTGCCAGCAGTTCTAGACTAGCGGGGCGAGCAGATACGCAGTATTTT.

This chain uses TRBV7-2 with TRBJ2-2, with TRBD1 matching over 8 bases. Trimming removed 3 bases from V and 6 bases from J; junction bases left unmatched: 6. There are 15 residues in the CDR3. Germline V gene lookup returns CDR1 SGHTA and CDR2 FQGNSA. The CDR3, as DNA: TGTGCCAGCAGCTTTTTCGGACAGGGTGCCGGGGAGCTGTTTTTT. It specifies CASSFFGQGAGELFF.

This clonotype was seen ten or more times. The chain employs TRBV20-1 and TRBJ1-2, with unresolved D. CDR1 is DFQATT and CDR2 is SNEGSKA in the germline V gene (reference sequence). This CDR3 comprises 19 residues. V shed 0 bases and J shed 1 base, with 24 bases lying between them. CDR3 coding DNA: TGCAGTGCTAGAGACAAAGTAGGAAGGACCCCGAACCTTAACTATGGCTACACCTTC. Its protein product is CSARDKVGRTPNLNYGYTF.

There are many counts of this clonotype. The V call is TRBV10-3, the J call TRBJ1-2; D call uncertain. The CDR3 consists of 11 residues. Per the germline V gene, CDR1 is ENHRY and CDR2 is SYGVKD. Trimming took 8 bases from V and 8 from J, leaving 12 bases between them. CDR3 nucleotide sequence: TGTGCCATCCAGGCAAGTCGGGGCTACACCTTC. This gives the protein CAIQASRGYTF.

This clonotype appeared many times. This chain uses TRBV3-1 with TRBJ2-2; D unclear. Trimming cost V 4 bases and J 1 base, with 7 bases left between them. CDR1 LGHDT and CDR2 YNNKEL come from the germline V gene (reference sequence). This CDR3 is 14 amino acids long. The CDR3 protein is CASSPYGNTGELFF. DNA for the CDR3: TGTGCCAGCAGCCCGTATGGGAACACCGGGGAGCTGTTTTTT.

This clonotype occurred a few times. The chain combines TRBV27 with TRBJ2-7; the D gene could be TRBD1 or TRBD2 (5 bases each). The length of the CDR3 is 16 residues. Deletions cut 6 bases from V and 4 bases from J, with 22 bases between. Germline V gene sequence: CDR1 MNHEY, CDR2 SMNVEV (reference sequence). The CDR3 sequence is CASSFFPGPDRYEQYF. CDR3 sequence (DNA): TGTGCCAGCAGCTTCTTCCCGGGACCGGATCGGTACGAGCAGTACTTC.

This clonotype was detected many times. The chain carries TRBV7-2 and TRBJ1-2, with D possibly matching TRBD1 (5 bases). V lost 4 bases, J lost 0 bases, and 21 bases lay in between. Germline CDR1 and CDR2: SGHTA and FQGNSA. The CDR3 length is 18 residues. In DNA form, the CDR3 reads TGTGCCAGCAGCTGGGAACCGGGACCGTCGCCTACTAACTATGGCTACACCTTC. Residues: CASSWEPGPSPTNYGYTF. The full variable domain, its missing parts supplied by reference TRBV7-2 and TRBJ1-2, is GAGVSQSPSNKVTEKGKDVELRCDPISGHTALYWYRQSLGQGLEFLIYFQGNSAPDKSGLPSDRFSAERTGGSVSTLTIQRTQQEDSAVYLCASSWEPGPSPTNYGYTFGSGTRLTVV.